These 3 T cell receptor beta chains came from one sample sequenced in a study of cytomegalovirus exposure and HLA in healthy donors. Vbeta (60) and Jbeta (13) primers were used in the PCR. Assay used: immunoSEQ multiplex PCR; TCRdb lists only in-frame clones, some missing. The repertoire holds 150,000 to 200,000 clones, 70% to 90% seen once, with about 9.3% in the top ten. Material: PBMCs. Receptor source: a man aged 18 to 30 in good health and CMV-seropositive.

J is TRBJ2-1 and V is TRBV10-3; 7 nucleotides agree with TRBD2. Trimming at V came to 10 bases and at J to 2 bases, leaving 11 bases not matched to a gene. The CDR3 runs to 15 residues. CDR1 is ENHRY and CDR2 is SYGVKD in the germline V gene. CDR3 coding DNA: TGTGCCACACAATCTAGCGGTGGGGCCTACAATGAGCAGTTCTTC. Protein: CATQSSGGAYNEQFF.

This chain joins TRBV6-5 and TRBJ2-5; D is perhaps TRBD1 (6 bases). The germline V gene has CDR1 MNHEY and CDR2 SVGAGI. V was trimmed by 5 bases and J by 5 bases, leaving 12 bases between them. CDR3 length: 13 amino acids. CDR3 region: CASSHRVRETQYF. The CDR3 DNA reads TGTGCCAGCAGTCACAGGGTCAGGGAGACCCAGTACTTC.

The rearrangement links TRBV30 to TRBJ1-2; D is perhaps TRBD1 (6 bases). The CDR3 contains 11 residues. CDR1 is GTSNPN, CDR2 SVGIG, per germline (reference sequence). CDR3 sequence: CAGGQFYGYTF. CDR3 DNA: TGTGCTGGGGGACAATTCTATGGCTACACCTTC.